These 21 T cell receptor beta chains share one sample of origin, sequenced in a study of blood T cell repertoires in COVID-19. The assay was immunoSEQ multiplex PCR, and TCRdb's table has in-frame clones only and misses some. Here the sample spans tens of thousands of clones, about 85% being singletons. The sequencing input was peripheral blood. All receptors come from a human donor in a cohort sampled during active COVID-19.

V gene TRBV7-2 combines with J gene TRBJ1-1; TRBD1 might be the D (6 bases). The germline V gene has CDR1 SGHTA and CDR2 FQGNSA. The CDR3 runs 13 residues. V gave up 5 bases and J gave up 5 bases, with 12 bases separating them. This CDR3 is CASSPQGQTEAFF. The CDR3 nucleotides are TGTGCCAGCAGCCCACAGGGTCAGACTGAAGCTTTCTTT.

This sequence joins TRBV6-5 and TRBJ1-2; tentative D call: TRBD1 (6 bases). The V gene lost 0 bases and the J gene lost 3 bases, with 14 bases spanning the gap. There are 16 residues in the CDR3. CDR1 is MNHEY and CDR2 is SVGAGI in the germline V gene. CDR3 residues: CASSYSTGQGHYGYTF. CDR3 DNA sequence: TGTGCCAGCAGTTACTCGACCGGGCAGGGGCACTATGGCTACACCTTC.

Written as DNA, the CDR3 is TGTGCCATCAGCTGGACAGGGACTGGAAACACCATATATTTT. Translating gives CAISWTGTGNTIYF. V gene TRBV10-3 combines with J gene TRBJ1-3, with 8 positions matching TRBD1. V gave up 6 bases and J gave up 2 bases; unmatched junction bases: 3. Germline CDR1 reads ENHRY; CDR2 reads SYGVKD. CDR3 length: 14 residues.

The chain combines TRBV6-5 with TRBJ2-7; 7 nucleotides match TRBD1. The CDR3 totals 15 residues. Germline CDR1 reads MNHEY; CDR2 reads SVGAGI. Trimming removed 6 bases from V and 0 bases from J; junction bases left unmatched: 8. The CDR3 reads CASRATGESSYEQYF. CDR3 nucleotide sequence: TGTGCCAGCAGAGCAACAGGGGAAAGCTCCTACGAGCAGTACTTC.

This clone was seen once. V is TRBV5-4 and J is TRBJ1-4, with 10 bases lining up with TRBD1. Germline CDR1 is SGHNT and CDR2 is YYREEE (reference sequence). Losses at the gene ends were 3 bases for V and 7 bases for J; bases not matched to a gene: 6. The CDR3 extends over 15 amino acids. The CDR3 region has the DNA TGTGCCAGCAGCTCCCGGACAGGGGGTGCTGAAAAACTGTTTTTT. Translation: CASSSRTGGAEKLFF.

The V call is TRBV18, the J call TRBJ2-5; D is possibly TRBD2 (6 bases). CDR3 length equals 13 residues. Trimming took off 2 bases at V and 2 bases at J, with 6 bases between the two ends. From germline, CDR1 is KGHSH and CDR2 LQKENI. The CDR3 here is CASSPGGQETQYF. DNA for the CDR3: TGTGCCAGCTCACCAGGAGGGCAAGAGACCCAGTACTTC. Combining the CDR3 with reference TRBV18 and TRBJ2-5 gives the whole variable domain NAGVMQNPRHLVRRRGQEARLRCSPMKGHSHVYWYRQLPEEGLKFMVYLQKENIIDESGMPKERFSAEFPKEGPSILRIQQVVRGDSAAYFCASSPGGQETQYFGPGTRLLVL.

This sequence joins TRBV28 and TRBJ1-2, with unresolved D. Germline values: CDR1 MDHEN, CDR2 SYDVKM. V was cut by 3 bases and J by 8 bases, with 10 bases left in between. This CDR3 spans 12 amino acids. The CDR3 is CASSFGRGGYTF. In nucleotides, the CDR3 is TGTGCCAGCAGTTTTGGGAGAGGGGGCTACACCTTC.

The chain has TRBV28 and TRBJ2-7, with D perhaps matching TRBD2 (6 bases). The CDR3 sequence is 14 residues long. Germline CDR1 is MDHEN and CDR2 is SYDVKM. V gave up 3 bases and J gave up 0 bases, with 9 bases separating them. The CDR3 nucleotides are TGTGCCAGCAGTTTTGGGGGGAGCTCCTACGAGCAGTACTTC. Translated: CASSFGGSSYEQYF.

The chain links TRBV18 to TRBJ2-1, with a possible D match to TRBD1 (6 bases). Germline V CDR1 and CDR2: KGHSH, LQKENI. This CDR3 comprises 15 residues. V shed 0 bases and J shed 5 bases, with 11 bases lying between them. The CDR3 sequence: CASSPPQGWDNEQFF. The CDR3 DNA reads TGTGCCAGCTCACCACCACAGGGATGGGACAATGAGCAGTTCTTC. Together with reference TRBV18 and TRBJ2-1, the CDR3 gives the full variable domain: NAGVMQNPRHLVRRRGQEARLRCSPMKGHSHVYWYRQLPEEGLKFMVYLQKENIIDESGMPKERFSAEFPKEGPSILRIQQVVRGDSAAYFCASSPPQGWDNEQFFGPGTRLTVL.

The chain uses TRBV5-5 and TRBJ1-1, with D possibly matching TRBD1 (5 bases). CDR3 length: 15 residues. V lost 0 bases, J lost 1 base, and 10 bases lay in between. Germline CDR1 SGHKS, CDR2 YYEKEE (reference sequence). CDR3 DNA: TGTGCCAGCAGCTTGGGGCCAGGACAGAACACTGAAGCTTTCTTT. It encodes CASSLGPGQNTEAFF.

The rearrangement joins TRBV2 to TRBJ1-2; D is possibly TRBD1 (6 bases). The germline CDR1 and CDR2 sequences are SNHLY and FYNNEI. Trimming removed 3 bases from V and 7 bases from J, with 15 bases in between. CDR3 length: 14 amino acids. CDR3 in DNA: TGTGCCAGCAGTGATCCCCGGGGGGCGGTTGGCTACACCTTC. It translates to CASSDPRGAVGYTF.

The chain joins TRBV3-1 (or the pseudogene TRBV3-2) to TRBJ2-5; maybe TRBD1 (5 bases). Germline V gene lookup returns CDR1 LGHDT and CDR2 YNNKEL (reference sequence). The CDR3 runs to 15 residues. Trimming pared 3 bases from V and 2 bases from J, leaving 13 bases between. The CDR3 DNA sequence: TGTGCCAGCAGCCACAGGGATACCTCACAAGAGACCCAGTACTTC. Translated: CASSHRDTSQETQYF.

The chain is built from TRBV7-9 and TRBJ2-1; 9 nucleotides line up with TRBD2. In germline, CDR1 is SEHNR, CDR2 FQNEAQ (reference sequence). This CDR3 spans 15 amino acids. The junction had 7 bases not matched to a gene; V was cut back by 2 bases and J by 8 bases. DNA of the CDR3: TGTGCCAGCAGCTTAAGGAATAGCGGGAGTGATGAGCAGTTCTTC. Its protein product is CASSLRNSGSDEQFF. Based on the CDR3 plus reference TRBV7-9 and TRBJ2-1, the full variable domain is DTGVSQNPRHKITKRGQNVTFRCDPISEHNRLYWYRQTLGQGPEFLTYFQNEAQLEKSRLLSDRFSAERPKGSFSTLEIQRTEQGDSAMYLCASSLRNSGSDEQFFGPGTRLTVL.

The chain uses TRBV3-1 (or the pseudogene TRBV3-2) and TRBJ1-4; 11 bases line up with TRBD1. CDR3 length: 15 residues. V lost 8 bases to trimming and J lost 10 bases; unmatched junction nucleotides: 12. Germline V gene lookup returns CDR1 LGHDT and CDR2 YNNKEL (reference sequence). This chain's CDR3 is CASSISGTGGLKLFF. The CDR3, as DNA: TGTGCCAGCTCTATCTCCGGGACAGGGGGTCTAAAACTGTTTTTT.

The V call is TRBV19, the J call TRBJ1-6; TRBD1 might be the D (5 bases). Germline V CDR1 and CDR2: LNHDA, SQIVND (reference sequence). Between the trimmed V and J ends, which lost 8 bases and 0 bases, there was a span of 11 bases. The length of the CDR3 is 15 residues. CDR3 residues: CASWDSRSYNSPLHF. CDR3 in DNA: TGTGCCAGTTGGGACTCCCGCTCCTATAATTCACCCCTCCACTTT.

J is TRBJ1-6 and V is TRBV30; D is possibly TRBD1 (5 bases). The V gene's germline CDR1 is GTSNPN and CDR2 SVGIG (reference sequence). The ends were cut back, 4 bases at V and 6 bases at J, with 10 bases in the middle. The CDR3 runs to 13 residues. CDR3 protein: CAWTQGVNSPLHF. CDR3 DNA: TGTGCCTGGACGCAAGGGGTTAATTCACCCCTCCACTTT.

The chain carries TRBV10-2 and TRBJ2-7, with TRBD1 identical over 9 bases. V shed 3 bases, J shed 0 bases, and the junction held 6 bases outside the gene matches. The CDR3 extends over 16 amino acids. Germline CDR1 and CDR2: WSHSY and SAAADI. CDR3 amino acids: CASSDPGTGNSYEQYF. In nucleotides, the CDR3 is TGCGCCAGCAGTGATCCCGGGACAGGGAACTCCTACGAGCAGTACTTC.

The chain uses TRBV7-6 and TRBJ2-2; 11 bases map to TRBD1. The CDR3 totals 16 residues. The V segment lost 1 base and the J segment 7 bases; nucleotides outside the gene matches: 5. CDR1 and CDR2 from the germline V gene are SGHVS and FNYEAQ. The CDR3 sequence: CASSLERDRGIGELFF. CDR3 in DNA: TGTGCCAGCAGCTTAGAGAGGGACAGGGGGATCGGGGAGCTGTTTTTT.

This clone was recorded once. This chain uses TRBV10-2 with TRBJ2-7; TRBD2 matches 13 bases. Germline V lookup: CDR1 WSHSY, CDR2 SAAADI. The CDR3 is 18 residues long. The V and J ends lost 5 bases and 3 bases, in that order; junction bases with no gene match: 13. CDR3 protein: CASSFPTSGRTSGYEQYF. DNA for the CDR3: TGCGCCAGCAGTTTTCCGACTAGCGGGAGGACCTCTGGCTACGAGCAGTACTTC.

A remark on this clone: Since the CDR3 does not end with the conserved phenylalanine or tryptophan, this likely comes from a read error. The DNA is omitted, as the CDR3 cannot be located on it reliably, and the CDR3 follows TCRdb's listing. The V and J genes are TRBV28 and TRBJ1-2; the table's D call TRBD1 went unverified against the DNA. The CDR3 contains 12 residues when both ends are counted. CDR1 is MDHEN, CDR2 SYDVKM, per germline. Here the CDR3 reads CASSSPGFRGIL.

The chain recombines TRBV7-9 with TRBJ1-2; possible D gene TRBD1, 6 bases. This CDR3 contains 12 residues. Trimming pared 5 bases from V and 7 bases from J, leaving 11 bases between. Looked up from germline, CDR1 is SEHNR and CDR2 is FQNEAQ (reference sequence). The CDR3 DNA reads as TGTGCCAGCAGCACCCGACAGGCTGGCTACACCTTC. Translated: CASSTRQAGYTF.